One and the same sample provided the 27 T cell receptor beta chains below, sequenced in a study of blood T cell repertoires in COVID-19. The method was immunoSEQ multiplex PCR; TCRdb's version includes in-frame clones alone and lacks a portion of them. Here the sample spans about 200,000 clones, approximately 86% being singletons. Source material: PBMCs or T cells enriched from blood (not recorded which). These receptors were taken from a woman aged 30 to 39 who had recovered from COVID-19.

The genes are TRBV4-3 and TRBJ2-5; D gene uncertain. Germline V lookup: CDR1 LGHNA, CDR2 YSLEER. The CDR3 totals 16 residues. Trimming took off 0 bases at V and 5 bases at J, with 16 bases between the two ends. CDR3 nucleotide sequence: TGCGCCAGCAGCCAAGACGTACGACTGCATTCGGAGACCCAGTACTTC. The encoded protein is CASSQDVRLHSETQYF.

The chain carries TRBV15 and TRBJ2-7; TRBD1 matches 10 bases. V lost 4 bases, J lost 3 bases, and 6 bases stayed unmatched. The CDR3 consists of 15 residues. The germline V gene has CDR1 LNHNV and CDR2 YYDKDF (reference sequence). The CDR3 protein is CATSKGTGENYEQYF. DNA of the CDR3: TGTGCCACCAGCAAGGGGACAGGGGAAAACTACGAGCAGTACTTC. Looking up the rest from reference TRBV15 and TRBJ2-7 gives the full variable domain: DAMVIQNPRYQVTQFGKPVTLSCSQTLNHNVMYWYQQKSSQAPKLLFHYYDKDFNNEADTPDNFQSRRPNTSFCFLDIRSPGLGDTAMYLCATSKGTGENYEQYFGPGTRLTVT.

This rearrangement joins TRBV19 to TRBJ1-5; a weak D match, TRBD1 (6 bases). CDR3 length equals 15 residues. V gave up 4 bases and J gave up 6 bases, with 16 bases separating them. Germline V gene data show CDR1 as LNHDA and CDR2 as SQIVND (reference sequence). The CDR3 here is CASSKVGGARQPQHF. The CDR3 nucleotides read TGTGCCAGTAGTAAGGTTGGGGGGGCTCGTCAGCCCCAGCATTTT.

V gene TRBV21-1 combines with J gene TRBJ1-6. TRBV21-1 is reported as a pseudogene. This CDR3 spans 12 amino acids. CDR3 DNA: TGTGCCAGCAGCAATATGCGTTCACCCCTCCACTTT. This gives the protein CASSNMRSPLHF.

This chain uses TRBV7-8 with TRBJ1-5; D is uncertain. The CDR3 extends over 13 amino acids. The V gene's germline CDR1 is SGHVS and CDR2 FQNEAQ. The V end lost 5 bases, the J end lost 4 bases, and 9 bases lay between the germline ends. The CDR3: CASSVSRNQPQHF. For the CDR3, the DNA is TGTGCCAGCAGCGTTAGCCGGAATCAGCCCCAGCATTTT. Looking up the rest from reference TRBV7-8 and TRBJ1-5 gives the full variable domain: GAGVSQSPRYKVAKRGQDVALRCDPISGHVSLFWYQQALGQGPEFLTYFQNEAQLDKSGLPSDRFFAERPEGSVSTLKIQRTQQEDSAVYLCASSVSRNQPQHFGDGTRLSIL.

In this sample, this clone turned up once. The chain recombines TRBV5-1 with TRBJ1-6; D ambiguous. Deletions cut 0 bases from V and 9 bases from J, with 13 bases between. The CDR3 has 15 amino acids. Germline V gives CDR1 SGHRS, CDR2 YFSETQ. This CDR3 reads CASSLAGFVGSPLHF. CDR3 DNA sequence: TGCGCCAGCAGCTTGGCCGGGTTTGTAGGTTCACCCCTCCACTTT.

The CDR3 DNA reads as TGTGCCAGCAGGCCTACAGGGGGCTATGGCTACACCTTC. It translates to CASRPTGGYGYTF. The rearrangement links TRBV6-5 to TRBJ1-2, with 8 bases identical to TRBD1. CDR1 MNHEY and CDR2 SVGAGI come from the germline V gene. Trimming removed 6 bases from V and 4 bases from J; junction bases left unmatched: 4. The CDR3 consists of 13 residues.

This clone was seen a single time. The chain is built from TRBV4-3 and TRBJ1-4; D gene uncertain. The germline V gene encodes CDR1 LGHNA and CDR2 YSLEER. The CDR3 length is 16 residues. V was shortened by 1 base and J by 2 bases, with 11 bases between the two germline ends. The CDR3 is CASSQGPGRTNEKLFF. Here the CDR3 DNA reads TGCGCCAGCAGCCAAGGGCCCGGGAGGACTAATGAAAAACTGTTTTTT.

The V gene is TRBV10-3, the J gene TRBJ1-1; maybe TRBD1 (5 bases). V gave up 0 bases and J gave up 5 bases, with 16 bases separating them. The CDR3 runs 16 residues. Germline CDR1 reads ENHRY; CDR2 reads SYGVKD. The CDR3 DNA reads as TGTGCCATCAGTGAGTCACTTGGAGGGGCGAGGACTGAAGCTTTCTTT. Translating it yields CAISESLGGARTEAFF.

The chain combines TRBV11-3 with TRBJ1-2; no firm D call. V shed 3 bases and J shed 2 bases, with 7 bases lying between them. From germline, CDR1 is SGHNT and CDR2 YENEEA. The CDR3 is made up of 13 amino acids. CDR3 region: CASSFTVNYGYTF. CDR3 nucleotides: TGTGCCAGCAGCTTTACAGTGAACTATGGCTACACCTTC.

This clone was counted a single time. This CDR3 is CASSQDLRQTASPLHF. CDR3 DNA: TGCGCCAGCAGCCAAGATCTGAGACAAACAGCTTCACCCCTCCACTTT. The V call is TRBV4-3, the J call TRBJ1-6; no clear D gene. CDR1 and CDR2 from the germline V gene are LGHNA and YSLEER. This CDR3 contains 16 residues. Trimming removed 0 bases from V and 9 bases from J, with 15 bases in between.

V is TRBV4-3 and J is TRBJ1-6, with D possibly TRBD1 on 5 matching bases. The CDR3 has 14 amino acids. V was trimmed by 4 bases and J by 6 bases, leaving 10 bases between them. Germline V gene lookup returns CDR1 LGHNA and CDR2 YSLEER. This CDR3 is CASSPQGSNSPLHF. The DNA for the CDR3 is TGCGCCAGCAGCCCCCAGGGTTCTAATTCACCCCTCCACTTT.

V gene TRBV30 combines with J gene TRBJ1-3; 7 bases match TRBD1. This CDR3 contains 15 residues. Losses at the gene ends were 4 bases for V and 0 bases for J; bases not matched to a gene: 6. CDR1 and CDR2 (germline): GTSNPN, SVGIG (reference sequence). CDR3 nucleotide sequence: TGTGCCTGGACGGGACAGACTAACTCTGGAAACACCATATATTTT. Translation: CAWTGQTNSGNTIYF.

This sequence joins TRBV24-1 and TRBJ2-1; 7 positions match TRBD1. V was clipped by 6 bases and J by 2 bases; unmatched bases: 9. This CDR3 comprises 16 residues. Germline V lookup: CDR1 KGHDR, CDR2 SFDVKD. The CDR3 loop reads CATSSATGRAYNEQFF. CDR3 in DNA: TGTGCCACCAGTTCGGCGACAGGGCGCGCCTACAATGAGCAGTTCTTC.

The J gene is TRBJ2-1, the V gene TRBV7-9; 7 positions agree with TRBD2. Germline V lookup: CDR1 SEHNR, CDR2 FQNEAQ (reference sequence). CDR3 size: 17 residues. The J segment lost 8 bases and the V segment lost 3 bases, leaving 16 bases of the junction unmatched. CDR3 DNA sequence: TGTGCCAGCAGCTTGGGGTTAACTAGCGATCAAGGAGATGAGCAGTTCTTC. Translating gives CASSLGLTSDQGDEQFF.

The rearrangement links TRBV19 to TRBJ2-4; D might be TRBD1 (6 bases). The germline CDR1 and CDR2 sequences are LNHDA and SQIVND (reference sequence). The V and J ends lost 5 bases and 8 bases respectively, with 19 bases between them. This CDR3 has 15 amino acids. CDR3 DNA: TGTGCCAGTAGTCTCTTACAGGGTGCTCTTGACATTCAGTACTTC. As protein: CASSLLQGALDIQYF.

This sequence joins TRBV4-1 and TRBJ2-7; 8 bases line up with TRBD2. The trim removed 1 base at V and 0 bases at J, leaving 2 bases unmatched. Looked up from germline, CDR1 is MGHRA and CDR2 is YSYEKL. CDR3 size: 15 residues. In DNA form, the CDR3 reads TGCGCCAGCAGCCAAGGGGCGGGAGGCTCCTACGAGCAGTACTTC. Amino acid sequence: CASSQGAGGSYEQYF.

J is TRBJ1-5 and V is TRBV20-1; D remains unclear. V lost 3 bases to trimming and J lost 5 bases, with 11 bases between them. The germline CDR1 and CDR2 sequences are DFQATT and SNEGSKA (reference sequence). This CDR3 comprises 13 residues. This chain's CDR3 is CSASSGYDQPQHF. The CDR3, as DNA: TGCAGTGCTAGTTCGGGGTACGATCAGCCCCAGCATTTT.

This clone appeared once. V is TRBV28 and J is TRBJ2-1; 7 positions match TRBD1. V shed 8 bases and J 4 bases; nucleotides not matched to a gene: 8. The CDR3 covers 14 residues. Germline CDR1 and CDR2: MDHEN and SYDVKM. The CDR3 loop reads CASYAGTAYNEQFF. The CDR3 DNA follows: TGTGCCAGCTACGCCGGGACAGCTTACAATGAGCAGTTCTTC.

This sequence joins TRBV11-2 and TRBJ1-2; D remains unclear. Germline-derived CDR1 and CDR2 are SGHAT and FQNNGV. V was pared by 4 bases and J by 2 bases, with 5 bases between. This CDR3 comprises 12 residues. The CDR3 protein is CASSYENYGYTF. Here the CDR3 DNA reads TGTGCCAGCAGCTACGAGAACTATGGCTACACCTTC.

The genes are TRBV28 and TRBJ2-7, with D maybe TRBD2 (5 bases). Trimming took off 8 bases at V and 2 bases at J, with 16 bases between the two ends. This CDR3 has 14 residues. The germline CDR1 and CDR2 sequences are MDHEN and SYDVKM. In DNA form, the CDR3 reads TGTGCCAGCCTAGCCGACTACCCACCCTACGAGCAGTACTTC. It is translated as CASLADYPPYEQYF.

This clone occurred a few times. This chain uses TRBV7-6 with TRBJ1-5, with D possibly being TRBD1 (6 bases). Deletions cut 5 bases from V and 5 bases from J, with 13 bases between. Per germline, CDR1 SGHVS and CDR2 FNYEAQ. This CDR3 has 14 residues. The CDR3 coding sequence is TGTGCCAGCAGCCTGGGGACATTAGATCAGCCCCAGCATTTT. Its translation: CASSLGTLDQPQHF. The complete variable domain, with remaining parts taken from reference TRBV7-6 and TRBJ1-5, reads GAGVSQSPRYKVTKRGQDVALRCDPISGHVSLYWYRQALGQGPEFLTYFNYEAQQDKSGLPNDRFSAERPEGSISTLTIQRTEQRDSAMYRCASSLGTLDQPQHFGDGTRLSIL.

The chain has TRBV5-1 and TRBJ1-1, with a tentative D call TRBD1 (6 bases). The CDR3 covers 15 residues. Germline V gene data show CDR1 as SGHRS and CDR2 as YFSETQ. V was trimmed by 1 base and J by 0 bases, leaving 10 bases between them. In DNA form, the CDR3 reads TGCGCCAGCAGCTTGTCGGGGGGCTTGAACACTGAAGCTTTCTTT. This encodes CASSLSGGLNTEAFF. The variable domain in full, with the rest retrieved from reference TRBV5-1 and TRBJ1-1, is KAGVTQTPRYLIKTRGQQVTLSCSPISGHRSVSWYQQTPGQGLQFLFEYFSETQRNKGNFPGRFSGRQFSNSRSEMNVSTLELGDSALYLCASSLSGGLNTEAFFGQGTRLTVV.

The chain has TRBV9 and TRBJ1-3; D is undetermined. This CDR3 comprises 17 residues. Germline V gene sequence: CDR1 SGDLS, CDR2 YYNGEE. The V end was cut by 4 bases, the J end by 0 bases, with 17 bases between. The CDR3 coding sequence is TGTGCCAGCAGCCCGAGCGGATCCTACCTCTCTGGAAACACCATATATTTT. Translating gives CASSPSGSYLSGNTIYF. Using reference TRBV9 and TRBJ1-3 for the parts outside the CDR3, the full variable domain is DSGVTQTPKHLITATGQRVTLRCSPRSGDLSVYWYQQSLDQGLQFLIQYYNGEERAKGNILERFSAQQFPDLHSELNLSSLELGDSALYFCASSPSGSYLSGNTIYFGEGSWLTVV.

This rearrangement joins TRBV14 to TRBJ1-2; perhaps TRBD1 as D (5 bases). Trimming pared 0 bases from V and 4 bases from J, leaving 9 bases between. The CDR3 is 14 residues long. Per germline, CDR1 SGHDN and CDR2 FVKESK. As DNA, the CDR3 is TGTGCCAGCAGCCAAGATAGGACAATCTATGGCTACACCTTC. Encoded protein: CASSQDRTIYGYTF.

CDR3 residues: CATATGGGTEAFF. The CDR3 region has the DNA TGCGCCACCGCAACAGGGGGTGGCACTGAAGCTTTCTTT. The chain couples TRBV4-1 to TRBJ1-1; 8 positions match TRBD1. The CDR3 is 13 residues long. CDR1 and CDR2 (germline): MGHRA, YSYEKL. V lost 10 bases and J lost 4; bases outside the gene matches: 8.

CDR3 amino acids: CASSYSGSRGYTF. As DNA, the CDR3 is TGTGCCAGCAGTTACTCGGGCAGTCGTGGCTACACCTTC. This rearrangement joins TRBV6-2 or TRBV6-3 to TRBJ1-2; the D is unclear. The germline CDR1 and CDR2 sequences are MNHEY and SVGEGT. The CDR3 has 13 amino acids. With 0 bases removed from V and 7 bases from J, the gap between germline ends came to 9 bases.